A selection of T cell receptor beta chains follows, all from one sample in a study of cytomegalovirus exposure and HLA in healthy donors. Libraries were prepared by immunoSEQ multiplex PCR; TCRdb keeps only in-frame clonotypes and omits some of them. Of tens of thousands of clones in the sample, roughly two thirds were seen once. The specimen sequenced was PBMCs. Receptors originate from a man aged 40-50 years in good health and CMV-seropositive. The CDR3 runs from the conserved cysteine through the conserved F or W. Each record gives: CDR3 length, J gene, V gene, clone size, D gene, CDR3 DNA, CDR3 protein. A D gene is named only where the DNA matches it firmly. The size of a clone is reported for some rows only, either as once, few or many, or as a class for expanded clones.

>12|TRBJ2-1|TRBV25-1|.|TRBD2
TGTGCCAGCGGGAAGCGGGAGGATGAGCAGTTCTTC
CASGKREDEQFF
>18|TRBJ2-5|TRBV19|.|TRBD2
TGTGCCAGTAGTATAGACCTAACCGGGACTAGCGGTCAAGAGACCCAGTACTTC
CASSIDLTGTSGQETQYF
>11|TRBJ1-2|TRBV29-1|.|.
TGCAGCGCCGTACAGGGCTATGGCTACACCTTC
CSAVQGYGYTF
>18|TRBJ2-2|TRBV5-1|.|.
TGCGCCAGCAGCTTGGGTTACCCAGGGAAAGGGAACACCGGGGAGCTGTTTTTT
CASSLGYPGKGNTGELFF
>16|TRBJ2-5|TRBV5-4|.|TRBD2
TGTGCCAGCAGCTTGGACAGGACTAGAGGCGAAGAGACCCAGTACTTC
CASSLDRTRGEETQYF
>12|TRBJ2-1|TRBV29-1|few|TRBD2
TGCAGCGGCGGGACTAGCGGAAATGAGCAGTTCTTC
CSGGTSGNEQFF
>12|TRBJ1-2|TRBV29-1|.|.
TGCAGCGTTGGCAGGGAAGACTATGGCTACACCTTC
CSVGREDYGYTF
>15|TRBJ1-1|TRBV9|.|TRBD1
TGTGCCAGCAGACCTCCCGGGACAGAGAACACTGAAGCTTTCTTT
CASRPPGTENTEAFF
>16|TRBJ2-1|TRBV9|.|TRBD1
TGTGCCAGCAGCGTAGTAGGGACAGGGACCGTGGGTGAGCAGTTCTTC
CASSVVGTGTVGEQFF
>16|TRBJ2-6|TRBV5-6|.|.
TGTGCCAGCAGCTGGGGACACCGCTCTGGGGCCAACGTCCTGACTTTC
CASSWGHRSGANVLTF
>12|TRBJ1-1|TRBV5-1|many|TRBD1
TGCGCCAGCAGCAAACAGGGGAATGAAGCTTTCTTT
CASSKQGNEAFF
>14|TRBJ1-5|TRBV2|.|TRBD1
TGTGCCAGCAGTGGGACAGGGAGTAATCAGCCCCAGCATTTT
CASSGTGSNQPQHF
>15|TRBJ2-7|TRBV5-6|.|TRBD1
TGTGCCAGCAGCTTGGCCGGACAGGGTGTACACGAGCAGTACTTC
CASSLAGQGVHEQYF
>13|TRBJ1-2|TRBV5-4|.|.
TGTGCCAGCAGCTTGGGCAGGGAGGATGGCTACACCTTC
CASSLGREDGYTF
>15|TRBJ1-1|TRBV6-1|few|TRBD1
TGTGCCAGCAGAGCCTCGACAGGGGAGAACACTGAAGCTTTCTTT
CASRASTGENTEAFF
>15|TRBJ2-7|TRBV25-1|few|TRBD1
TGTGCCAGCAGTGAGTCACAGGGGACAGCCTACGAGCAGTACTTC
CASSESQGTAYEQYF
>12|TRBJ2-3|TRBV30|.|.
TGTGCCTGGAACCCGACGGGTGATACGCAGTATTTT
CAWNPTGDTQYF
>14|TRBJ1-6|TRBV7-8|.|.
TGTGCCAGCAGCTTACTTGCGGATAATTCACCCCTCCACTTT
CASSLLADNSPLHF
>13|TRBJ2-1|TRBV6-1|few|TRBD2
TGTGCCAGCAGCCCAGCGGGGGAAATTGAGCAGTTCTTC
CASSPAGEIEQFF
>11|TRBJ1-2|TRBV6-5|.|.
TGTGCCAGCAGGGCAGGGTGGGGCTACACCTTC
CASRAGWGYTF
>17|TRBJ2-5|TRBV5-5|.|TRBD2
TGTGCCAGCAGCCTTACTAGCGGGAGAGCGGGGCAAGAGACCCAGTACTTC
CASSLTSGRAGQETQYF
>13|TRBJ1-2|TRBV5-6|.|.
TGTGCCAGCAGCACAGGACGGAACTATGGCTACACCTTC
CASSTGRNYGYTF
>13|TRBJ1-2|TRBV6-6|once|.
TGTGCCAGCAGCTACGACAGTAACTATGGCTACACCTTC
CASSYDSNYGYTF
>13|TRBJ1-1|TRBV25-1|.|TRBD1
TGTGCCAGCAGACCGGGACAGGGAATGAAAACTTTCTTT
CASRPGQGMKTFF
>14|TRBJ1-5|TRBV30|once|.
TGTGCCTGGAGCCTGGGGGGATTGGAGCAGCCCCAGCATTTT
CAWSLGGLEQPQHF
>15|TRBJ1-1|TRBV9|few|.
TGTGCCAGCAGCGTAGCCTTGGGGCTGAACACTGAAGCTTTCTTT
CASSVALGLNTEAFF
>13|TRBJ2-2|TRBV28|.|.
TGTGCCAGCAGCCCCCCCGGGACCGGGGAGCTGTTTTTT
CASSPPGTGELFF
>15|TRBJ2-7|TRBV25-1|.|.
TGTGCCAGCAGCGACCATCGGGGGTACTCCTACGAGCAGTACTTC
CASSDHRGYSYEQYF
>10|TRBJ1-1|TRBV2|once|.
TGTGCCGTCCGGGGGACTGAAGCTTTCTTT
CAVRGTEAFF
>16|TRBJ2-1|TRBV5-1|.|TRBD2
TGCGCCAGCAGCCCCTCCGGGACTAGCGTGGGCAATGAGCAGTTCTTC
CASSPSGTSVGNEQFF
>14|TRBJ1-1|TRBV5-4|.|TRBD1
TGTGCCAGCAGCCGGGACAGGGCGAACACTGAAGCTTTCTTT
CASSRDRANTEAFF
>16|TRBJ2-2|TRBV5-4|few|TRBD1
TGTGCCAGCAGCCCAGGGGACAGGGGATACACCGGGGAGCTGTTTTTT
CASSPGDRGYTGELFF
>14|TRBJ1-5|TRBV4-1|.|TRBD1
TGCGCCAGCAGCCATGGGGACAGCGATCAGCCCCAGCATTTT
CASSHGDSDQPQHF
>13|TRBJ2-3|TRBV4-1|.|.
TGCGCCAGCAGCCAAGGGTGGGAGGATACGCAGTATTTT
CASSQGWEDTQYF
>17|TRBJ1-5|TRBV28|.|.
TGTGCCAGCCAAGGATCCGTGTGGGGCAAGGGCAATCAGCCCCAGCATTTT
CASQGSVWGKGNQPQHF
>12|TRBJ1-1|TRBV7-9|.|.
TGTGCCACATCAGGGATGAACACTGAAGCTTTCTTT
CATSGMNTEAFF
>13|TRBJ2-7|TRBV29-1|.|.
TGCAGCGTTGGGGGAGGCCAAACCCACGAGCAGTACTTC
CSVGGGQTHEQYF
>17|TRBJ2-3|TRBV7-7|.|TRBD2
TGTGCTAGCAGCTTAGGTGGTGGCGGGAGATTCACAGATACGCAGTATTTT
CASSLGGGGRFTDTQYF
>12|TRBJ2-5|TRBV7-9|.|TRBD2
TGTTCCAGCAGCTCGAAGCAGGGAGGGCAGTACTTC
CSSSSKQGGQYF
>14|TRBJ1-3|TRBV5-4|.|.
TGTGCCAGCAGTTCCGCAGGCTCTGGAAACACCATATATTTT
CASSSAGSGNTIYF